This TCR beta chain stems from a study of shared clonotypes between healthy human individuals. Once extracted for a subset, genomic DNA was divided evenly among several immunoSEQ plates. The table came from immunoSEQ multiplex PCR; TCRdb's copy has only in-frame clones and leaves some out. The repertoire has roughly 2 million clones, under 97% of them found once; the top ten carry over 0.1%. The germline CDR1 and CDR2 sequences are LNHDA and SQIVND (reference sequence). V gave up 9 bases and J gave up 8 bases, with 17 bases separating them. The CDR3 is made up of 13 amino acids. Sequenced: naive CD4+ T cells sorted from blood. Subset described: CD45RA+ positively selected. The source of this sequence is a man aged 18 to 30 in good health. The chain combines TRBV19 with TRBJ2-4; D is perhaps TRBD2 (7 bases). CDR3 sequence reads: CASRGGAGDIQYF. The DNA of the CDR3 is TGTGCCAGCCGGGGAGGGGCAGGGGACATTCAGTACTTC.